Listed here are 27 T cell receptor beta chains from one sample, sequenced in a study of blood T cell repertoires in COVID-19. The data were produced by immunoSEQ multiplex PCR, yet TCRdb's version contains in-frame clones alone and is incomplete. The sample includes approximately 450,000 clones, roughly nine tenths of them seen just once. The specimen was PBMCs or T cells enriched from blood (not recorded which). All receptors come from a man aged 25 to 45 who had recovered from COVID-19.

J is TRBJ1-1 and V is TRBV25-1; 10 bases fit TRBD1. This CDR3 is built from 15 residues. V was pared by 4 bases and J by 3 bases, with 5 bases of the junction left unmatched. Germline CDR1 is MGHDK and CDR2 is SYGVNS. CDR3 sequence reads: CASSGQGAGDTEAFF. The DNA for the CDR3 is TGTGCCAGCAGTGGACAGGGGGCTGGGGACACTGAAGCTTTCTTT.

The gene calls are TRBV7-9 and TRBJ2-1; 7 bases align to TRBD1. The length of the CDR3 is 14 residues. J lost 7 bases, V lost 10 bases, and 13 bases had no gene match. Germline CDR1 SEHNR, CDR2 FQNEAQ (reference sequence). CDR3 amino acids: CATPTGFVLNEQFF. The CDR3 DNA follows: TGTGCCACACCGACAGGGTTTGTTCTGAATGAGCAGTTCTTC.

The chain joins TRBV11-2 to TRBJ2-1; D is perhaps TRBD2 (6 bases). There are 14 residues in the CDR3. Between the trimmed V and J ends, which lost 6 bases and 8 bases, there was a span of 17 bases. Germline V gene data show CDR1 as SGHAT and CDR2 as FQNNGV. As DNA, the CDR3 is TGTGCCAGCAGGACCGGGACTCCTGGCGATGAGCAGTTCTTC. As protein: CASRTGTPGDEQFF.

The chain is built from TRBV7-6 and TRBJ2-7; 7 positions match TRBD1. This CDR3 has 17 residues. In germline, CDR1 is SGHVS, CDR2 FNYEAQ. Trimming cost V 5 bases and J 4 bases; bases outside gene matches: 17. Here the CDR3 DNA reads TGTGCCAGCAGCAAAGGGGTCCCCGGGACAGAGTATTACGAGCAGTACTTC. Translating gives CASSKGVPGTEYYEQYF.

The genes are TRBV10-2 and TRBJ1-1, with D perhaps TRBD1 (6 bases). Germline loops: CDR1 WSHSY, CDR2 SAAADI. Trimming pared 7 bases from V and 1 base from J, leaving 10 bases between. The CDR3 runs 13 residues. As DNA, the CDR3 is TGCGCCAGCAATCCGGGACAGAACACTGAAGCTTTCTTT. It specifies CASNPGQNTEAFF.

The CDR3 DNA follows: TGTGCCAGCAGACCAACAGGGGTTCCCCAAGAGACCCAGTACTTC. Protein sequence: CASRPTGVPQETQYF. V gene TRBV2 combines with J gene TRBJ2-5; the match to TRBD1 covers 7 bases. The junction had 8 bases not matched to a gene; V was cut back by 6 bases and J by 1 base. Germline V gene sequence: CDR1 SNHLY, CDR2 FYNNEI. The length of the CDR3 is 15 residues.

This chain connects TRBV3-1 (or the pseudogene TRBV3-2) to TRBJ1-3; 7 positions agree with TRBD1. CDR1 and CDR2 from the germline V gene are LGHDT and YNNKEL (reference sequence). The CDR3 contains 17 residues. Trimming at V came to 4 bases and at J to 7 bases, leaving 16 bases not matched to a gene. Here the CDR3 reads CASSLPVRTGTRNTIYF. Here the CDR3 DNA reads TGTGCCAGCAGCCTGCCCGTCCGGACAGGTACTAGGAACACCATATATTTT.

The sample holds one count of this clone. The V call is TRBV27, the J call TRBJ1-3; D is possibly TRBD1 (6 bases). Looked up from germline, CDR1 is MNHEY and CDR2 is SMNVEV (reference sequence). V was clipped by 5 bases and J by 4 bases, with 15 bases between them. This CDR3 spans 15 amino acids. CDR3 sequence (DNA): TGTGCCAGCAGTCGAAACAGGGACACCGGAAACACCATATATTTT. Amino acid sequence: CASSRNRDTGNTIYF.

The rearrangement links TRBV7-2 to TRBJ1-5, with D possibly TRBD1 on 6 matching bases. Between the trimmed V and J ends, which lost 5 bases and 9 bases, there was a span of 26 bases. The CDR3 has 17 amino acids. Germline loops: CDR1 SGHTA, CDR2 FQGNSA. The CDR3 DNA reads TGTGCCAGCAGCCGTTACCCGGGACAAGGTGGGACCGGGCCCCAGCATTTT. This gives the protein CASSRYPGQGGTGPQHF.

The chain carries TRBV12-3 or TRBV12-4 and TRBJ1-5; no clear D gene. The germline V and J ends were trimmed by 5 bases and 7 bases, with 9 bases remaining between them. The CDR3 is made up of 12 amino acids. As DNA, the CDR3 is TGTGCCAGCAGTGCAGGTTTGCAGCCCCAGCATTTT. Encoded protein: CASSAGLQPQHF.

This chain joins TRBV9 and TRBJ1-4; the D is unclear. The CDR3 consists of 15 residues. Germline lookup yields CDR1 SGDLS and CDR2 YYNGEE. Trimming took 0 bases from V and 6 from J, leaving 12 bases between them. Here the CDR3 reads CASSVGGSADEKLFF. DNA for the CDR3: TGTGCCAGCAGCGTAGGCGGGAGTGCGGATGAAAAACTGTTTTTT. Full variable domain (rest looked up from reference TRBV9 and TRBJ1-4): DSGVTQTPKHLITATGQRVTLRCSPRSGDLSVYWYQQSLDQGLQFLIQYYNGEERAKGNILERFSAQQFPDLHSELNLSSLELGDSALYFCASSVGGSADEKLFFGSGTQLSVL.

The genes are TRBV5-1 and TRBJ2-5, with TRBD1 matching over 12 bases. V dropped 4 bases and J dropped 6; count of bases not matched to a gene: 4. The CDR3 consists of 14 residues. Germline V gives CDR1 SGHRS, CDR2 YFSETQ. In nucleotides, the CDR3 is TGCGCCAGCAGCAAGGGACAGGGGGCGAAGACCCAGTACTTC. Translated: CASSKGQGAKTQYF.

The gene calls are TRBV24-1 and TRBJ1-2; tentative D call: TRBD1 (5 bases). Germline V gives CDR1 KGHDR, CDR2 SFDVKD. This CDR3 is 14 amino acids long. The V end lost 3 bases, the J end lost 8 bases, and 15 bases lay between the germline ends. The CDR3: CATSDGGTRGGYTF. CDR3 nucleotides: TGTGCCACCAGTGATGGGGGGACGAGAGGAGGCTACACCTTC.

This clone was recorded a few times. The chain links TRBV20-1 to TRBJ1-6, with 7 positions matching TRBD1. Germline lookup yields CDR1 DFQATT and CDR2 SNEGSKA (reference sequence). The CDR3 totals 14 residues. V shed 3 bases and J 5 bases; nucleotides not matched to a gene: 4. This CDR3 is CSASPGQNNSPLHF. In nucleotides, the CDR3 is TGCAGTGCTAGTCCGGGACAGAATAATTCACCCCTCCACTTT.

The rearrangement links TRBV10-1 to TRBJ2-1; 10 bases match TRBD1. With 7 bases clipped from V and 5 bases from J, the junction kept 8 bases outside the gene matches. The germline gives CDR1 WNHNN, CDR2 SYGVQD (reference sequence). The CDR3 length is 15 residues. The CDR3 DNA follows: TGCGCCAGCACCAGGACAGGGGGTCCCCACAATGAGCAGTTCTTC. This sequence encodes CASTRTGGPHNEQFF.

The V and J genes are TRBV19 and TRBJ1-2, with a possible D match to TRBD1 (6 bases). The germline gives CDR1 LNHDA, CDR2 SQIVND (reference sequence). The V and J ends lost 3 bases and 4 bases respectively, with 15 bases between them. The CDR3 has 15 residues. For the CDR3, the DNA is TGTGCCAGTAGTATTCCACAGGGAGCTACCTATGGCTACACCTTC. This encodes CASSIPQGATYGYTF. The full variable domain, completed using reference TRBV19 and TRBJ1-2, is DGGITQSPKYLFRKEGQNVTLSCEQNLNHDAMYWYRQDPGQGLRLIYYSQIVNDFQKGDIAEGYSVSREKKESFPLTVTSAQKNPTAFYLCASSIPQGATYGYTFGSGTRLTVV.

The chain has TRBV5-4 and TRBJ2-2; 7 bases map to TRBD1. Trimming removed 10 bases from V and 3 bases from J; junction bases left unmatched: 9. Per germline, CDR1 SGHNT and CDR2 YYREEE (reference sequence). The CDR3 contains 14 residues. Written as DNA, the CDR3 is TGTGCCGGGAACCGACAGGGATACACCGGGGAGCTGTTTTTT. Translation gives CAGNRQGYTGELFF.

The chain couples TRBV3-1 (or the pseudogene TRBV3-2) to TRBJ1-4; TRBD1 matches at 7 bases. There are 16 residues in the CDR3. J was trimmed by 5 bases and V by 1 base; bases with no gene match: 7. Germline loops: CDR1 LGHDT, CDR2 YNNKEL (reference sequence). The CDR3 DNA reads as TGTGCCAGCAGCCAAGTGTTAGGGGGCCCCAATGAAAAACTGTTTTTT. Protein sequence: CASSQVLGGPNEKLFF.

V is TRBV6-1 and J is TRBJ1-1; possible D gene TRBD1, 6 bases. V shed 2 bases and J shed 0 bases, with 16 bases lying between them. The CDR3 consists of 17 residues. Per the germline V gene, CDR1 is MNHNS and CDR2 is SASEGT. CDR3 sequence reads: CASSEFPRQGLNTEAFF. DNA of the CDR3: TGTGCCAGCAGTGAATTTCCCCGGCAGGGGTTGAACACTGAAGCTTTCTTT.

The V gene is TRBV19, the J gene TRBJ2-2; the match to TRBD2 covers 7 bases. Unmatched junction bases numbered 6, after V lost 7 bases and J lost 7 bases. The CDR3 covers 13 residues. Germline V CDR1 and CDR2: LNHDA, SQIVND (reference sequence). Here the CDR3 reads CASTLGGGGELFF. The CDR3 nucleotides read TGTGCCAGTACCCTTGGGGGGGGCGGGGAGCTGTTTTTT. The complete variable domain, with remaining parts taken from reference TRBV19 and TRBJ2-2, reads DGGITQSPKYLFRKEGQNVTLSCEQNLNHDAMYWYRQDPGQGLRLIYYSQIVNDFQKGDIAEGYSVSREKKESFPLTVTSAQKNPTAFYLCASTLGGGGELFFGEGSRLTVL.

The J gene is TRBJ2-3, the V gene TRBV2; no clear D. The CDR3 loop spans 15 amino acids. Germline CDR1 reads SNHLY; CDR2 reads FYNNEI. V gave up 8 bases and J gave up 2 bases, with 17 bases separating them. The CDR3 spells CASGLSRQDTDTQYF. The CDR3 bases are TGTGCCAGCGGTTTGAGCAGACAAGACACAGATACGCAGTATTTT.

The chain carries TRBV4-1 and TRBJ1-4; D unresolved. V was clipped by 0 bases and J by 0 bases, with 8 bases between them. CDR1 is MGHRA, CDR2 YSYEKL, per germline. This CDR3 is built from 16 residues. CDR3 residues: CASSQDRGPTNEKLFF. DNA of the CDR3: TGCGCCAGCAGCCAAGATCGCGGGCCAACTAATGAAAAACTGTTTTTT.

The gene calls are TRBV28 and TRBJ1-4, with a tentative D call TRBD1 (5 bases). V shed 4 bases and J shed 3 bases, with 15 bases lying between them. The germline CDR1 and CDR2 sequences are MDHEN and SYDVKM. The CDR3 spans 16 residues. The chain's CDR3 is CASSSSGGGSNEKLFF. The CDR3 coding sequence is TGTGCCAGCAGTTCCTCCGGCGGGGGATCTAATGAAAAACTGTTTTTT.

V gene TRBV2 combines with J gene TRBJ2-5, with 8 bases aligning to TRBD2. CDR3 size: 13 residues. Unmatched junction bases numbered 1, after V lost 5 bases and J lost 2 bases. Germline CDR1 is SNHLY and CDR2 is FYNNEI. The CDR3 loop reads CASSRGGQETQYF. In DNA form, the CDR3 reads TGTGCCAGCAGTCGGGGGGGGCAAGAGACCCAGTACTTC.

The chain employs TRBV12-5 and TRBJ1-5; 8 bases agree with TRBD1. The trim removed 6 bases at V and 2 bases at J, leaving 6 bases unmatched. Germline V gives CDR1 LGHNT, CDR2 FRNRAP. CDR3 length equals 15 residues. The CDR3, as DNA: TGTGCTAGTGGAGCCGACAGGGGTGGCAATCAGCCCCAGCATTTT. Its translation is CASGADRGGNQPQHF.

The chain uses TRBV4-1 and TRBJ2-5, with 9 bases that match TRBD2. J gave up 2 bases and V 2 bases, and 0 bases lay outside the gene matches. Germline V gene sequence: CDR1 MGHRA, CDR2 YSYEKL. The CDR3 consists of 14 residues. This CDR3 is CASSQLAGQETQYF. CDR3 nucleotide sequence: TGCGCCAGCAGCCAACTAGCGGGGCAAGAGACCCAGTACTTC.

This chain links TRBV27 with TRBJ2-1, with TRBD1 identical over 7 bases. This CDR3 has 11 amino acids. Germline V gives CDR1 MNHEY, CDR2 SMNVEV (reference sequence). The J segment lost 12 bases and the V segment lost 4 bases, leaving 3 bases of the junction unmatched. The CDR3 is CASSSRTGQFF. CDR3 DNA sequence: TGTGCCAGCAGTTCCCGGACAGGGCAGTTCTTC.